Below are 17 T cell receptor beta chains sequenced from a single sample in a study of Ad26.COV2.S vaccination and SARS-CoV-2 variants. Only in-frame clones appear in the TCRdb table, and some are missing; sequencing was by immunoSEQ multiplex PCR. This table has roughly 380,000 clones, roughly 90% appearing once. Treatment noted: 19 received Ad26.COV2.S at low or high dose, single or two shots; about 5 received placebo; per-sample allocation not given. Specimen acquisition occurred on day 63 following the initial vaccine or placebo injection. The sample in question was peripheral blood, obtained in a trial of Ad26.COV2.S vaccine versus placebo. The receptor set was obtained from a person between 18 and 59 years old who received the Ad26.COV2.S COVID-19 vaccine or a placebo.

This clone appeared once. J is TRBJ1-5 and V is TRBV13; D is uncertain. Trimming shortened V by 2 bases and J by 1 base, and 12 bases separated the two germline ends. The germline V gene encodes CDR1 PRHDT and CDR2 FYEKMQ (reference sequence). The CDR3 length is 16 residues. CDR3 sequence (DNA): TGTGCCAGCAGCTTATTTGCGGGCGAGAGCAATCAGCCCCAGCATTTT. The encoded protein is CASSLFAGESNQPQHF.

This sequence joins TRBV7-2 and TRBJ2-5, with TRBD2 identical over 11 bases. There are 15 residues in the CDR3. With V trimmed by 5 bases and J by 5 bases, 7 bases remained unmatched. Germline V lookup: CDR1 SGHTA, CDR2 FQGNSA. The CDR3 region has the DNA TGTGCCAGCAGCATGACTAGCGGGACGTACGAGACCCAGTACTTC. It specifies CASSMTSGTYETQYF.

The CDR3 coding sequence is TGTGCCAGCAGCTTACTCGGGGGCCCAAGCACAGATACGCAGTATTTT. Its translation is CASSLLGGPSTDTQYF. The chain joins TRBV7-6 to TRBJ2-3; D possibly matches TRBD1 or TRBD2 (6 bases each). The ends were cut back, 2 bases at V and 0 bases at J, with 12 bases in the middle. Germline assignment: CDR1 SGHVS and CDR2 FNYEAQ. This CDR3 contains 16 residues.

The rearrangement links TRBV24-1 to TRBJ2-1; 10 positions match TRBD1. Germline CDR1 KGHDR, CDR2 SFDVKD. CDR3 length: 17 amino acids. The junction had 13 bases not matched to a gene; V was cut back by 4 bases and J by 8 bases. The CDR3 protein is CATSDPGYLGQGYEQFF. CDR3 sequence (DNA): TGTGCCACCAGTGACCCGGGATATTTGGGACAGGGGTATGAGCAGTTCTTC.

The chain joins TRBV4-1 to TRBJ2-7; 8 bases map to TRBD1. The germline CDR1 and CDR2 sequences are MGHRA and YSYEKL. This CDR3 is built from 15 residues. After removal of 5 bases from V and 3 bases from J, the junction contained 9 bases not matched to a gene. CDR3: CASSTETGVGYEQYF. DNA of the CDR3: TGCGCCAGCAGCACCGAGACAGGGGTTGGCTACGAGCAGTACTTC.

This CDR3 is CAWARLAGTSYEQYF. In nucleotides, the CDR3 is TGTGCCTGGGCTAGACTAGCGGGGACTTCCTACGAGCAGTACTTC. The V and J genes are TRBV30 and TRBJ2-7; 11 nucleotides agree with TRBD2. Trimming cost V 5 bases and J 1 base; bases outside gene matches: 7. Per the germline V gene, CDR1 is GTSNPN and CDR2 is SVGIG (reference sequence). The CDR3 has 15 amino acids.

The genes are TRBV28 and TRBJ1-2; unclear D gene. Trimming took 7 bases from V and 3 from J, leaving 18 bases between them. Germline V gene lookup returns CDR1 MDHEN and CDR2 SYDVKM. CDR3 length equals 15 residues. The CDR3 sequence: CASTTWADRDYGYTF. For the CDR3, the DNA is TGTGCCAGCACTACCTGGGCAGACCGGGACTATGGCTACACCTTC.

Comments on this clone: Other DNA variants within this sample encode the same CDR3. This chain joins TRBV2 and TRBJ1-6; TRBD1 aligns across 9 bases. Germline V gene data show CDR1 as SNHLY and CDR2 as FYNNEI. V was clipped by 4 bases and J by 7 bases; unmatched bases: 2. The CDR3 is 14 amino acids. The CDR3 coding sequence is TGTGCCAGCAGTGGCGACAGGGGGAATTCACCCCTCCACTTT. Protein sequence: CASSGDRGNSPLHF.

The gene calls are TRBV7-6 and TRBJ1-2, with D unclear. The V end was cut by 1 base, the J end by 4 bases, with 13 bases between. Germline V gene sequence: CDR1 SGHVS, CDR2 FNYEAQ. The CDR3 totals 15 residues. CDR3 coding DNA: TGTGCCAGCAGCTTAGGGCCAGCGGAGGCCTATGGCTACACCTTC. This gives the protein CASSLGPAEAYGYTF.

This chain connects TRBV2 to TRBJ2-1, with 7 bases fitting TRBD2. From germline, CDR1 is SNHLY and CDR2 FYNNEI. CDR3 length: 15 residues. The trim removed 7 bases at V and 4 bases at J, leaving 10 bases unmatched. Here the CDR3 reads CASMRTGGTYNEQFF. The DNA for the CDR3 is TGTGCCAGCATGAGGACGGGGGGTACGTACAATGAGCAGTTCTTC. Looking up the rest from reference TRBV2 and TRBJ2-1 gives the full variable domain: EPEVTQTPSHQVTQMGQEVILRCVPISNHLYFYWYRQILGQKVEFLVSFYNNEISEKSEIFDDQFSVERPDGSNFTLKIRSTKLEDSAMYFCASMRTGGTYNEQFFGPGTRLTVL.

V gene TRBV4-3 combines with J gene TRBJ2-7, with 10 bases fitting TRBD2. This CDR3 is 13 amino acids long. Germline V lookup: CDR1 LGHNA, CDR2 YSLEER. V lost 1 base, J lost 7 bases, and 1 base stayed unmatched. In nucleotides, the CDR3 is TGCGCCAGCAGCCAAGTACTAGCGGGGGAGCAGTACTTC. Translated: CASSQVLAGEQYF.

The gene calls are TRBV3-1 (or the pseudogene TRBV3-2) and TRBJ1-4; no clear D gene. Germline V gene sequence: CDR1 LGHDT, CDR2 YNNKEL (reference sequence). V was pared by 2 bases and J by 0 bases, with 7 bases between. The CDR3 loop spans 15 amino acids. The CDR3 protein is CASSQRQTTNEKLFF. The CDR3 region has the DNA TGTGCCAGCAGCCAAAGGCAGACAACTAATGAAAAACTGTTTTTT.

This chain's CDR3 is CASSLRGYSNQPQHF. The DNA for the CDR3 is TGTGCCAGCAGCTTACGTGGATATAGCAATCAGCCCCAGCATTTT. The chain joins TRBV5-8 to TRBJ1-5; D not resolved. The CDR3 has 15 amino acids. Germline assignment: CDR1 SGHTS and CDR2 YDEGEE. Between the trimmed V and J ends, which lost 2 bases and 0 bases, there was a span of 9 bases.

CDR3 nucleotide sequence: TGTGCCACCAGCCGACAGGAGGATCTGACCGGGGAGCTGTTTTTT. It yields the protein CATSRQEDLTGELFF. This chain joins TRBV15 and TRBJ2-2; D may be TRBD1 (6 bases). Germline V gene lookup returns CDR1 LNHNV and CDR2 YYDKDF (reference sequence). Trimming removed 5 bases at V and 5 bases at J, with 15 bases between. This CDR3 has 15 amino acids.

This clone was picked up a small number of times. The CDR3 is CASSFQRTGTGELFF. The CDR3 DNA reads TGTGCCAGCAGCTTCCAGCGGACGGGGACCGGGGAGCTGTTTTTT. The chain links TRBV7-9 to TRBJ2-2; perhaps TRBD2 as D (5 bases). Trimming took 3 bases from V and 5 from J, leaving 13 bases between them. The CDR3 sequence is 15 residues long. Germline V gives CDR1 SEHNR, CDR2 FQNEAQ (reference sequence).

The rearrangement joins TRBV9 to TRBJ1-1; D is ambiguous. Trimming cost V 0 bases and J 4 bases, with 7 bases left between them. From germline, CDR1 is SGDLS and CDR2 YYNGEE. The CDR3 has 13 amino acids. CDR3: CASSVEVTTEAFF. The CDR3 DNA reads as TGTGCCAGCAGCGTAGAAGTAACCACTGAAGCTTTCTTT.

This rearrangement joins TRBV11-2 to TRBJ2-2, with 8 nucleotides matching TRBD1. The germline V gene has CDR1 SGHAT and CDR2 FQNNGV. J was trimmed by 1 base and V by 6 bases; bases with no gene match: 7. The CDR3 loop spans 16 amino acids. Here the CDR3 reads CASSSVGQVNTGELFF. The DNA of the CDR3 is TGTGCCAGCAGTTCGGTGGGACAGGTGAACACCGGGGAGCTGTTTTTT. The whole variable domain, filled in from reference TRBV11-2 and TRBJ2-2, reads EAGVAQSPRYKIIEKRQSVAFWCNPISGHATLYWYQQILGQGPKLLIQFQNNGVVDDSQLPKDRFSAERLKGVDSTLKIQPAKLEDSAVYLCASSSVGQVNTGELFFGEGSRLTVL.